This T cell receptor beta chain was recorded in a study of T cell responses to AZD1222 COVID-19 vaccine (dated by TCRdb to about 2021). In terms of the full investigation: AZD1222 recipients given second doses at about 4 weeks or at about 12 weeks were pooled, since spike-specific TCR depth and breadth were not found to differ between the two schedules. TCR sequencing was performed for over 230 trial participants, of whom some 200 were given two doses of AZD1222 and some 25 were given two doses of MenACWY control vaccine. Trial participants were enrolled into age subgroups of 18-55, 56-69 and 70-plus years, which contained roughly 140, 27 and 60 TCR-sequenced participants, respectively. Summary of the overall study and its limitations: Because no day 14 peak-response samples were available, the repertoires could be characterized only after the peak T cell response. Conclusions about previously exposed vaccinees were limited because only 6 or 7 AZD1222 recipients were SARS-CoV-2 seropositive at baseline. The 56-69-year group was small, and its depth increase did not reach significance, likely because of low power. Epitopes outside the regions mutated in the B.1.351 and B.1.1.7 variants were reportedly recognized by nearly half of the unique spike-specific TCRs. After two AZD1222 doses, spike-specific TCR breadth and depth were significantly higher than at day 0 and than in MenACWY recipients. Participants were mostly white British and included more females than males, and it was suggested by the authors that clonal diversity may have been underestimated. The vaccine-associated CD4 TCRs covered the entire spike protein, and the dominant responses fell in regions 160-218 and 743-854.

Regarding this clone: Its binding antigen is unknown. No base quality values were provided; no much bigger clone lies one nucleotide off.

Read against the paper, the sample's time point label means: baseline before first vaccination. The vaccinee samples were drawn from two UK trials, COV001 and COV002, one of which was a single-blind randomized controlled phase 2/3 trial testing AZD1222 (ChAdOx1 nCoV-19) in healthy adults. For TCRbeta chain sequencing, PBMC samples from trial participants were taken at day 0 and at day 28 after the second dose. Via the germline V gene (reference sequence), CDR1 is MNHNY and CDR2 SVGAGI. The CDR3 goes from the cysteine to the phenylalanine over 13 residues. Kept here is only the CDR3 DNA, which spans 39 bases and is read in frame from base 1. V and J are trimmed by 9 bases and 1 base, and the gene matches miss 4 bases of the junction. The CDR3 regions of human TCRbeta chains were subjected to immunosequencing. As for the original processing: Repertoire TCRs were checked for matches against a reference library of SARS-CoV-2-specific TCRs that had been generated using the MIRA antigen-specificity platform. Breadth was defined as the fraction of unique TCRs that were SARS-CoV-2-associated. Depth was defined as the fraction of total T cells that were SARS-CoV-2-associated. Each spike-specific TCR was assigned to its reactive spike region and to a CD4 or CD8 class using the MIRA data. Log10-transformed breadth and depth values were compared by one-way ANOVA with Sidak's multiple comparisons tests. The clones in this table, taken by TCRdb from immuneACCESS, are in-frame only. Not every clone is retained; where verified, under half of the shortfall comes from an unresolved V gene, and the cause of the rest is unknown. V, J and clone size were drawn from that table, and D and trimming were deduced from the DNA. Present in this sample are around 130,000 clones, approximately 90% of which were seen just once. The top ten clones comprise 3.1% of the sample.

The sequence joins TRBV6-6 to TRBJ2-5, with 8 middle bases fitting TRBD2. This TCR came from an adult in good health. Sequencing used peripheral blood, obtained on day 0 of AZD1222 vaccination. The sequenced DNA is TGTGCCAGACGGGAGGGAATCCAAGAGACCCAGTACTTC. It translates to CARREGIQETQYF.